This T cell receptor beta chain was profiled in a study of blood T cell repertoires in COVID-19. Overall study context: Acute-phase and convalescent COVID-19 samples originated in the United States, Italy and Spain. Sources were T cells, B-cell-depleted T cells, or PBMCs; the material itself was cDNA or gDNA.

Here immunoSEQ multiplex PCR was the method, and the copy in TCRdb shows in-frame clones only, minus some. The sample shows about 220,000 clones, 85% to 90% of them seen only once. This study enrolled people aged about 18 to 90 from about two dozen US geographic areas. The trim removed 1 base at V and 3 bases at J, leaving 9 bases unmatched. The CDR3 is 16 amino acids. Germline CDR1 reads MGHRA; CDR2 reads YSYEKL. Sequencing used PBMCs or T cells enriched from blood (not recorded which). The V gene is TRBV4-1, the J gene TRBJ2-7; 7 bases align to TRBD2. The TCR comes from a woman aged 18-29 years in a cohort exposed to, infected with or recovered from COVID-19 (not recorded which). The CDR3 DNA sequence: TGCGCCAGCAGCCAAGGGGCGGCGGGGGTGAACTACGAGCAGTACTTC. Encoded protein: CASSQGAAGVNYEQYF.